This record covers a single TCR beta chain. No antigen is known for it. The data were obtained in a study of CD8 T cells in ankylosing spondylitis. Study-level points and caveats: Ankylosing spondylitis blood appeared to carry a characteristic TCR beta motif of roughly 8 highly homologous variants.

TCRdb re-analysed the 5' RACE reads in MiXCR, keeping a single row per CDR3 protein. Among about 800,000 distinct CDR3 sequences listed, about 10% were seen once. The TCR was taken from a male donor with ankylosing spondylitis. Source material: blood, either unsorted or a sorted T cell fraction (not recorded which).

In DNA, the CDR3 is TGTGCCACCAGCAGAGGTGAAACAGGGTGGTTGGAGACCCAGTACTTC. Amino acid sequence: CATSRGETGWLETQYF. J is TRBJ2-5 and V is TRBV15; maybe TRBD1 (6 bases). V was shortened by 1 base and J by 5 bases, with 17 bases between the two germline ends. The CDR3 totals 16 residues. Germline lookup yields CDR1 LNHNV and CDR2 YYDKDF (reference sequence).